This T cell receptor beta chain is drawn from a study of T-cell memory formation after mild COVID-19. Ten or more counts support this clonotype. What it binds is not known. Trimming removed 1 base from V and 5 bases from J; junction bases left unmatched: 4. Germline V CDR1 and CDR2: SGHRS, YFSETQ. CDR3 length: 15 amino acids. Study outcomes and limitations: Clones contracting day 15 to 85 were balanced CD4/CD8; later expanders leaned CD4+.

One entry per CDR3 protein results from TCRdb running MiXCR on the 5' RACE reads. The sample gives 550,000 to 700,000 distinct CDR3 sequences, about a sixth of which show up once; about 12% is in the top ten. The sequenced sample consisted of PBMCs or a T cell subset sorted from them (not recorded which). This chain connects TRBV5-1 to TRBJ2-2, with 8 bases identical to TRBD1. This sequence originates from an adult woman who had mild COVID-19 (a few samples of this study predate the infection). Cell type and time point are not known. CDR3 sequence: CASSLTGGDTGELFF. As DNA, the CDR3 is TGCGCCAGCAGCTTGACAGGGGGAGATACCGGGGAGCTGTTTTTT. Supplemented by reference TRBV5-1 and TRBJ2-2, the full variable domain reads KAGVTQTPRYLIKTRGQQVTLSCSPISGHRSVSWYQQTPGQGLQFLFEYFSETQRNKGNFPGRFSGRQFSNSRSEMNVSTLELGDSALYLCASSLTGGDTGELFFGEGSRLTVL.